This T cell receptor (beta chain) was retrieved from a study of cytomegalovirus exposure and HLA in healthy donors. General study findings and limits: TRBV6-2, TRBV6-3 and some other V segments were excluded as indistinguishable. DRB1 had the most TCR associations and HLA-C the fewest, a later analysis found, with rates varying by HLA locus.

Concerning this clone itself: Its antigen is currently unknown.

Primers: 60 Vbeta forward and 13 Jbeta reverse. Libraries were prepared by immunoSEQ multiplex PCR; TCRdb keeps only in-frame clonotypes and omits some of them. The sample totals 55,000 to 70,000 clones. Germline-derived CDR1 and CDR2 are SQVTM and ANQGSEA. The CDR3 has 16 amino acids. Between the trimmed V and J ends, which lost 6 bases and 0 bases, there was a span of 15 bases. This sequence was found in a female donor in good health and CMV-seropositive. The chain is built from TRBV29-1 and TRBJ2-6; a possible D gene is TRBD1 (6 bases). The material sequenced was PBMCs. The CDR3 here is CSVKGDGSSGANVLTF. DNA for the CDR3: TGCAGCGTAAAGGGGGACGGAAGCTCTGGGGCCAACGTCCTGACTTTC.